This TCR beta chain was profiled in a study of T cell responses to AZD1222 COVID-19 vaccine. Study overall: Second-dose timings of about 4 or about 12 weeks were pooled.

The protocol was immunoSEQ multiplex PCR, while the TCRdb copy is restricted to in-frame clones and leaves out a portion. The sample lists roughly 120,000 clones, roughly 90% occurring once. The germline V gene encodes CDR1 SGHNT and CDR2 YYREEE (reference sequence). Trimming cost V 6 bases and J 2 bases; bases outside gene matches: 7. The CDR3 has 14 amino acids. The origin of this receptor is an adult in good health. The specimen was peripheral blood, collected on day 0 of AZD1222 vaccination. The gene calls are TRBV5-4 and TRBJ1-2, with TRBD1 identical over 7 bases. CDR3: CASTQATGNYGYTF. Here the CDR3 DNA reads TGTGCCAGCACCCAAGCGACAGGGAACTATGGCTACACCTTC.